Detailed here is one T cell receptor (beta chain). This entry comes from a study of blood T cell repertoires in COVID-19. The germline CDR1 and CDR2 sequences are KGHSH and LQKENI. The CDR3 runs 15 residues. V gave up 3 bases and J gave up 3 bases, with 14 bases separating them. As originally analysed: Cell counts per sample came from amplifying reference gene primers. Some clones are missing from TCRdb's copy, which holds only in-frame ones; the method was immunoSEQ multiplex PCR. D and trimming were read from the DNA, whereas the V and J calls and clone size are those reported in that table. The sample lists hundreds of thousands of clones, 75% to 90% occurring once.

The V gene is TRBV18, the J gene TRBJ1-1; a possible D gene is TRBD1 (6 bases). The clonotype comes from a woman aged 60-75 years with acute or convalescent COVID-19. Sequencing was done on a sample of peripheral blood. CDR3 DNA: TGTGCCAGCTCACCGAGGCAGGGGATAGACACTGAAGCTTTCTTT. This translates into CASSPRQGIDTEAFF.